Below, 26 T cell receptor beta chains from the same sample are listed, as sequenced in a study of shared clonotypes between healthy human individuals. Using immunoSEQ multiplex PCR, the repertoire was profiled, and TCRdb retains in-frame clones only, with some absent. The table records about 1.1 million clones, approximately 80% of them present only once. The sequenced sample was memory CD4+ T cells from PBMCs. Subset reported: CD45RA-negative fraction. These receptor sequences come from a man aged 18 to 29 in good health. Some clones in this sample may be carry-over from other donors' samples.

The rearrangement links TRBV27 to TRBJ1-3; D is unresolved. The CDR3 spans 17 residues. Trimming stripped 5 bases from V and 0 bases from J, with 17 bases between. Per germline, CDR1 MNHEY and CDR2 SMNVEV (reference sequence). In DNA form, the CDR3 reads TGTGCCAGCAGTCCACAGTGGGTAGCGAGCTCTGGAAACACCATATATTTT. Translation gives CASSPQWVASSGNTIYF.

On this clone: A far more abundant clone sits one base away, making this likely a read error. Distinct nucleotide sequences in the sample also encode this CDR3. The chain has TRBV28 and TRBJ1-5; D ambiguous. V dropped 4 bases and J dropped 5 bases, with 6 bases sitting between them. Germline CDR1 is MDHEN and CDR2 is SYDVKM. The CDR3 runs to 12 residues. The CDR3 DNA is TGTGCCAGCAGTTCCACGGATCAGCCCCAGCATTTT. This encodes CASSSTDQPQHF.

The chain couples TRBV5-1 to TRBJ2-7; a weak D match, TRBD2 (5 bases). V lost 1 base, J lost 0 bases, and 8 bases lay in between. CDR3 length equals 14 residues. Germline V gives CDR1 SGHRS, CDR2 YFSETQ. CDR3 coding DNA: TGCGCCAGCAGCTTGACGGGGTTCTCCTACGAGCAGTACTTC. Its translation is CASSLTGFSYEQYF.

The chain links TRBV18 to TRBJ1-3; possibly TRBD1 for D (5 bases). The CDR3 is 15 residues long. Germline V gene sequence: CDR1 KGHSH, CDR2 LQKENI. The V and J ends lost 2 bases and 4 bases respectively, with 12 bases between them. The CDR3 loop is CASSPSEGSGNTIYF. The CDR3 nucleotides are TGTGCCAGCTCACCATCCGAGGGGTCCGGAAACACCATATATTTT.

The chain carries TRBV5-1 and TRBJ2-2, with 7 bases that match TRBD2. Unmatched junction bases numbered 9, after V lost 2 bases and J lost 5 bases. CDR1 and CDR2 (germline): SGHRS, YFSETQ. This CDR3 is built from 16 residues. CDR3 in DNA: TGCGCCAGCAGCTTCGTCGCGGGAGATAATACCGGGGAGCTGTTTTTT. This codes for CASSFVAGDNTGELFF.

The chain has TRBV6-6 and TRBJ2-7; 7 positions match TRBD1. V was clipped by 6 bases and J by 0 bases; unmatched bases: 5. This CDR3 has 14 residues. Looked up from germline, CDR1 is MNHNY and CDR2 is SVGAGI (reference sequence). CDR3: CASRSTGSSYEQYF. Here the CDR3 DNA reads TGTGCCAGCAGGTCGACAGGGAGCTCCTACGAGCAGTACTTC.

The rearrangement uses TRBV5-1 and TRBJ2-3; no firm D call. The germline V and J ends were trimmed by 0 bases and 3 bases, with 8 bases remaining between them. This CDR3 has 14 amino acids. Germline CDR1 is SGHRS and CDR2 is YFSETQ. CDR3 coding DNA: TGCGCCAGCAGCTTGGACAGTCCTACAGATACGCAGTATTTT. Its translation: CASSLDSPTDTQYF.

The CDR3 here is CATSRGGAVSGSEQYF. The CDR3 DNA is TGTGCCACCAGCAGAGGGGGGGCTGTGTCGGGGAGCGAGCAGTACTTC. This chain uses TRBV15 with TRBJ2-7; tentatively, D is TRBD1 or TRBD2 (6 bases each). Trimming shortened V by 1 base and J by 6 bases, and 19 bases separated the two germline ends. The germline CDR1 and CDR2 sequences are LNHNV and YYDKDF (reference sequence). The CDR3 spans 16 residues. The full variable domain, rest sourced from reference TRBV15 and TRBJ2-7, is DAMVIQNPRYQVTQFGKPVTLSCSQTLNHNVMYWYQQKSSQAPKLLFHYYDKDFNNEADTPDNFQSRRPNTSFCFLDIRSPGLGDTAMYLCATSRGGAVSGSEQYFGPGTRLTVT.

The chain uses TRBV6-6 and TRBJ2-7, with TRBD2 matching 7 bases. Trimming cost V 1 base and J 3 bases; bases outside gene matches: 6. CDR3 size: 15 residues. Germline assignment: CDR1 MNHNY and CDR2 SVGAGI (reference sequence). The CDR3 loop reads CASSYYTSAVYEQYF. The CDR3 region has the DNA TGTGCCAGCAGTTACTACACTAGCGCGGTCTACGAGCAGTACTTC.

V usage is TRBV6-5 and J usage is TRBJ1-2; TRBD1 matches at 9 bases. Germline V gene lookup returns CDR1 MNHEY and CDR2 SVGAGI. The CDR3 has 15 amino acids. Losses at the gene ends were 6 bases for V and 5 bases for J; bases not matched to a gene: 10. CDR3 in DNA: TGTGCCAGCAGAACGGGGGGGGACAGGGTATATGGCTACACCTTC. This codes for CASRTGGDRVYGYTF.

This clone has a single count. The V and J genes are TRBV30 and TRBJ2-2; 14 nucleotides line up with TRBD2. The CDR3 contains 15 residues. Looked up from germline, CDR1 is GTSNPN and CDR2 is SVGIG (reference sequence). With V trimmed by 3 bases and J by 8 bases, 5 bases remained unmatched. DNA for the CDR3: TGTGCCTGGAGCGGGACTAGCGGGAGTCCTGGGGAGCTGTTTTTT. Encoded protein: CAWSGTSGSPGELFF.

The V gene is TRBV28, the J gene TRBJ2-7; D is undetermined. Germline CDR1 and CDR2: MDHEN and SYDVKM. This CDR3 has 12 amino acids. The V and J ends lost 1 base and 4 bases respectively, with 5 bases between them. The CDR3 protein is CASSLFWYEQYF. DNA for the CDR3: TGTGCCAGCAGTTTATTTTGGTACGAGCAGTACTTC.

J is TRBJ2-5 and V is TRBV9; TRBD1 matches at 9 bases. Germline CDR1 SGDLS, CDR2 YYNGEE. This CDR3 comprises 14 residues. With V trimmed by 4 bases and J by 4 bases, 5 bases remained unmatched. The CDR3 nucleotides read TGTGCCAGCAGCCCGGGACAGGGAAGAGAGACCCAGTACTTC. Its protein is CASSPGQGRETQYF.

The chain employs TRBV4-2 and TRBJ2-1; D gene uncertain. The CDR3 runs to 15 residues. The V gene lost 3 bases and the J gene lost 2 bases, with 11 bases spanning the gap. From germline, CDR1 is LGHNA and CDR2 YNFKEQ. CDR3 loop: CASSHPRIAYNEQFF. CDR3 bases: TGTGCCAGCAGCCATCCACGGATAGCCTACAATGAGCAGTTCTTC.

This clone was seen more than once but under ten times. The chain employs TRBV2 and TRBJ1-1; 9 bases line up with TRBD1. Germline CDR1 reads SNHLY; CDR2 reads FYNNEI. This CDR3 is 14 amino acids long. V dropped 6 bases and J dropped 4; count of bases not matched to a gene: 6. The CDR3 region is CASREDRGPTEAFF. The CDR3 nucleotides read TGTGCCAGCAGGGAGGACAGGGGCCCCACTGAAGCTTTCTTT.

The rearrangement uses TRBV6-1 and TRBJ2-6; D is ambiguous. V was shortened by 3 bases and J by 7 bases, with 13 bases between the two germline ends. Germline V gives CDR1 MNHNS, CDR2 SASEGT. There are 15 residues in the CDR3. CDR3 protein: CASSDALRGANVLTF. The CDR3 DNA sequence: TGTGCCAGCAGTGACGCCCTCCGAGGCGCCAACGTCCTGACTTTC.

Remarks on this clone: The junction departs from germline at one end; a sequencing error may be responsible. The chain recombines TRBV6-1 with TRBJ2-7, with 10 bases matching TRBD1. Looked up from germline, CDR1 is MNHNS and CDR2 is SASEGT. The CDR3 has 16 residues. The CDR3 DNA sequence: TGTGCCAGCAGGGAAGACAGGGGGCGCCGACCCTACGAGCAGTACTTC. Amino acids: CASREDRGRRPYEQYF.

This chain joins TRBV5-1 and TRBJ1-1, with D uncertain. The CDR3 loop spans 12 amino acids. Per the germline V gene, CDR1 is SGHRS and CDR2 is YFSETQ. V was cut by 5 bases and J by 1 base, with 6 bases left in between. The CDR3 protein is CASSSGNTEAFF. The CDR3 coding sequence is TGCGCCAGCAGTTCCGGGAACACTGAAGCTTTCTTT.

This chain uses TRBV7-3 with TRBJ2-5; D not resolved. Germline V CDR1 and CDR2: SGHTA, FQGTGA. The V end lost 1 base, the J end lost 5 bases, and 11 bases lay between the germline ends. The CDR3 covers 14 residues. CDR3 loop: CASSLNGPGETQYF. The CDR3 DNA is TGTGCCAGCAGCTTAAACGGACCCGGGGAGACCCAGTACTTC.

The chain combines TRBV5-1 with TRBJ2-5; 11 bases are a match to TRBD2. J lost 5 bases, V lost 6 bases, and 9 bases had no gene match. Germline V lookup: CDR1 SGHRS, CDR2 YFSETQ. This CDR3 region has 15 residues. The CDR3 bases are TGCGCCAGCACCAATAGCGGGAGGGCCTCCGAGACCCAGTACTTC. Amino acid sequence: CASTNSGRASETQYF.

The chain links TRBV6-5 to TRBJ2-7, with D possibly being TRBD2 (6 bases). Trimming left V 6 bases short and J 4 bases short, with 13 bases between. Germline V gene lookup returns CDR1 MNHEY and CDR2 SVGAGI. This CDR3 contains 13 residues. CDR3 residues: CASRRDSYYEQYF. The CDR3 DNA reads TGTGCCAGCAGACGGGACTCCTATTACGAGCAGTACTTC.

The genes are TRBV6-6 and TRBJ2-3; the D gene is possibly TRBD2 (5 bases). The CDR3 spans 11 residues. The V gene lost 8 bases and the J gene lost 11 bases, with 14 bases spanning the gap. The germline gives CDR1 MNHNY, CDR2 SVGAGI (reference sequence). DNA of the CDR3: TGTGCCAGCTCCTGGGAGCGGAGGCAGTATTTT. Protein sequence: CASSWERRQYF.

V usage is TRBV27 and J usage is TRBJ2-1; 8 bases are a match to TRBD2. V shed 0 bases, J shed 4 bases, and the junction held 8 bases outside the gene matches. The length of the CDR3 is 17 residues. Per the germline V gene, CDR1 is MNHEY and CDR2 is SMNVEV (reference sequence). CDR3 DNA sequence: TGTGCCAGCAGTTTATCTTATAGCGGGATACCTTACAATGAGCAGTTCTTC. Translating gives CASSLSYSGIPYNEQFF.

The CDR3 sequence: CASNRPGTGEQGYTF. CDR3 nucleotide sequence: TGTGCCAGCAATCGCCCGGGGACAGGGGAGCAGGGCTACACCTTC. This chain uses TRBV28 with TRBJ1-2, with 10 bases that match TRBD1. CDR1 and CDR2 from the germline V gene are MDHEN and SYDVKM. CDR3 length: 15 residues. The junction had 13 bases not matched to a gene; V was cut back by 7 bases and J by 8 bases.

This chain uses TRBV5-1 with TRBJ1-4, with 7 nucleotides matching TRBD1. The CDR3 contains 15 residues. V lost 3 bases to trimming and J lost 5 bases; unmatched junction nucleotides: 7. From germline, CDR1 is SGHRS and CDR2 YFSETQ. For the CDR3, the DNA is TGCGCCAGCAGCTCTCAGACAGGGTTGAATGAAAAACTGTTTTTT. Its protein product is CASSSQTGLNEKLFF.

This rearrangement joins TRBV5-1 to TRBJ1-2; TRBD1 aligns across 7 bases. The germline V gene has CDR1 SGHRS and CDR2 YFSETQ. CDR3 length: 12 residues. V shed 3 bases, J shed 8 bases, and the junction held 4 bases outside the gene matches. CDR3 coding DNA: TGCGCCAGCAGCTCGACAGGGCGCGGCTACACCTTC. Protein sequence: CASSSTGRGYTF.